The clone carrying this T cell receptor beta chain appeared a single time. Its specificity is not known. The sample comes from a study of T cell responses to AZD1222 COVID-19 vaccine. The study's findings and limits: Donors were largely white British and mainly female; clonal diversity was possibly underestimated. Regions 160-218 and 743-854 held dominance among vaccine-associated CD4 TCRs, which spanned spike. Spike-specific TCR breadth and depth went up after people got two AZD1222 doses.

This table comes from immunoSEQ multiplex PCR, and its TCRdb copy is limited to in-frame clones, with some not included. The sample records roughly 100,000 clones, 86% being singletons. The source was peripheral blood, collected on day 0 of AZD1222 vaccination. This TCR was sampled from an adult in good health.

DNA for the CDR3: TGTGCCAGTAGTACCGGGACTAGCGGTAGGGAGACCCAGTACTTC. Translating it yields CASSTGTSGRETQYF. The chain couples TRBV19 to TRBJ2-5; 11 bases fit TRBD2. The CDR3 has 15 amino acids. The V and J ends lost 4 bases and 5 bases, in that order; junction bases with no gene match: 6. CDR1 and CDR2 from the germline V gene are LNHDA and SQIVND (reference sequence).